The 28 T cell receptor beta chains below all came from one sample that was sequenced in a study of control samples from healthy donors and cancer patients. Produced via immunoSEQ multiplex PCR; TCRdb's table is partial and in-frame only. The sample holds over 120,000 clones, about 90% seen once. Input material: blood. Receptor source: a man between 25 and 39 years old in good health.

V gene TRBV10-2 combines with J gene TRBJ2-7; 9 bases fit TRBD2. Germline loops: CDR1 WSHSY, CDR2 SAAADI. Unmatched junction bases numbered 7, after V lost 0 bases and J lost 7 bases. The CDR3 has 15 amino acids. CDR3 protein: CASSESASGVGEQYF. The DNA for the CDR3 is TGCGCCAGCAGTGAGTCTGCTAGCGGGGTAGGAGAGCAGTACTTC.

DNA for the CDR3: TGTGCCAGCAGCTCTCTAACGGGACAGGGTTACGAGCAGTACTTC. Translating it yields CASSSLTGQGYEQYF. This chain connects TRBV7-8 to TRBJ2-7; TRBD1 agrees at 9 bases. The CDR3 is made up of 15 amino acids. Per germline, CDR1 SGHVS and CDR2 FQNEAQ. J gave up 4 bases and V 4 bases, and 8 bases lay outside the gene matches.

The V gene is TRBV14, the J gene TRBJ1-2, with D perhaps TRBD1 (6 bases). The germline gives CDR1 SGHDN, CDR2 FVKESK. V lost 0 bases, J lost 4 bases, and 9 bases lay in between. This CDR3 is built from 14 residues. CDR3 bases: TGTGCCAGCAGCCAAGATCGGGGGGCCTATGGCTACACCTTC. Amino acids: CASSQDRGAYGYTF.

This clone has a single count. The chain links TRBV19 to TRBJ1-2; 8 bases line up with TRBD1. V was clipped by 3 bases and J by 5 bases; unmatched bases: 5. Germline V CDR1 and CDR2: LNHDA, SQIVND (reference sequence). The CDR3 has 14 residues. CDR3 protein: CASSIQGAEYGYTF. In nucleotides, the CDR3 is TGTGCCAGTAGTATCCAGGGGGCGGAGTATGGCTACACCTTC.

CDR3 coding DNA: TGTGCCAGCAGCCTTACAGCGGGGCCAAGGGTCTATGAGCAGTTCTTC. It codes for CASSLTAGPRVYEQFF. This rearrangement joins TRBV11-2 to TRBJ2-1, with 7 nucleotides matching TRBD2. V gave up 5 bases and J gave up 8 bases; unmatched junction bases: 15. The germline CDR1 and CDR2 sequences are SGHAT and FQNNGV. The CDR3 covers 16 residues.

V and J are TRBV5-8 and TRBJ2-3; 7 positions match TRBD1. The junction had 8 bases not matched to a gene; V was cut back by 4 bases and J by 3 bases. This CDR3 spans 15 amino acids. Germline values: CDR1 SGHTS, CDR2 YDEGEE. As DNA, the CDR3 is TGTGCCAGCAGCCCGACAGGGATAGGTACAGATACGCAGTATTTT. This encodes CASSPTGIGTDTQYF. The whole variable domain, filled in from reference TRBV5-8 and TRBJ2-3, reads EAGVTQSPTHLIKTRGQQATLRCSPISGHTSVYWYQQALGLGLQFLLWYDEGEERNRGNFPPRFSGRQFPNYSSELNVNALELEDSALYLCASSPTGIGTDTQYFGPGTRLTVL.

The chain uses TRBV9 and TRBJ2-1; unclear D gene. This CDR3 is 13 amino acids long. Trimming took off 0 bases at V and 11 bases at J, with 12 bases between the two ends. Germline CDR1 reads SGDLS; CDR2 reads YYNGEE. CDR3: CASSVGPNRKQFF. The DNA of the CDR3 is TGTGCCAGCAGCGTAGGGCCCAATAGGAAGCAGTTCTTC.

The chain combines TRBV27 with TRBJ1-5, with TRBD1 as a possible D gene (5 bases). Germline-derived CDR1 and CDR2 are MNHEY and SMNVEV (reference sequence). This CDR3 spans 14 amino acids. The V and J ends lost 3 bases and 7 bases respectively, with 13 bases between them. CDR3 coding DNA: TGTGCCAGCAGTTTGCGAGGGGATGGGCAGCCCCAGCATTTT. Its translation is CASSLRGDGQPQHF.

The chain has TRBV10-1 and TRBJ1-3, with 7 bases lining up with TRBD1. Trimming took 6 bases from V and 0 from J; bases not matched to a gene: 8. The V gene's germline CDR1 is WNHNN and CDR2 SYGVQD (reference sequence). The CDR3 spans 16 residues. The CDR3 reads CASSPGTDSSGNTIYF. DNA for the CDR3: TGCGCCAGCAGCCCCGGGACAGATAGCTCTGGAAACACCATATATTTT.

CDR3 amino acids: CASSYQRGELFF. CDR3 DNA sequence: TGTGCCAGCAGTTACCAAAGGGGGGAGCTGTTTTTT. The gene calls are TRBV6-5 and TRBJ2-2; D remains unclear. CDR3 size: 12 residues. V was clipped by 2 bases and J by 8 bases, with 6 bases between them. Germline CDR1 reads MNHEY; CDR2 reads SVGAGI.

The V gene is TRBV6-5, the J gene TRBJ2-7; 7 bases agree with TRBD1. The germline gives CDR1 MNHEY, CDR2 SVGAGI. Trimming at V came to 6 bases and at J to 2 bases, leaving 10 bases not matched to a gene. There are 15 residues in the CDR3. The CDR3 spells CASRIPGQPPYEQYF. The CDR3 DNA reads TGTGCCAGCAGAATCCCGGGACAGCCCCCCTACGAGCAGTACTTC.

The CDR3 loop reads CASSADKSLEQYF. The CDR3 DNA sequence: TGTGCCAGCAGCGCGGACAAGTCTCTCGAGCAGTACTTC. The rearrangement joins TRBV9 to TRBJ2-7, with a tentative D call TRBD1 (5 bases). The germline V and J ends were trimmed by 3 bases and 6 bases, with 13 bases remaining between them. Germline V gene sequence: CDR1 SGDLS, CDR2 YYNGEE. CDR3 length equals 13 residues.

This rearrangement joins TRBV6-5 to TRBJ1-2; the match to TRBD1 covers 7 bases. This CDR3 has 14 amino acids. In germline, CDR1 is MNHEY, CDR2 SVGAGI. Unmatched junction bases numbered 4, after V lost 5 bases and J lost 1 base. CDR3 DNA: TGTGCCAGCAGTAGAGACAGGGTTAACTATGGCTACACCTTC. Translated, it gives CASSRDRVNYGYTF.

The chain couples TRBV11-1 to TRBJ1-4; 7 positions match TRBD1. Germline V lookup: CDR1 SGHAT, CDR2 FQDESV (reference sequence). The J segment lost 4 bases and the V segment lost 5 bases, leaving 4 bases of the junction unmatched. The length of the CDR3 is 14 residues. The CDR3, as DNA: TGTGCCAGCAGCGCCGGGACAGTTAATGAAAAACTGTTTTTT. Translating it yields CASSAGTVNEKLFF.

The V gene is TRBV15, the J gene TRBJ1-1; TRBD1 is a possible D gene (6 bases). CDR3 length: 17 amino acids. Germline assignment: CDR1 LNHNV and CDR2 YYDKDF (reference sequence). V lost 0 bases and J 6 bases, leaving 20 bases between the germline ends. In nucleotides, the CDR3 is TGTGCCACCAGCAGAGACCAAGGGGGGATGGGGTTGGCTGAAGCTTTCTTT. It encodes CATSRDQGGMGLAEAFF.

This chain links TRBV10-3 with TRBJ2-5; no reliable D call. V shed 0 bases and J shed 5 bases, with 7 bases lying between them. The CDR3 spans 13 residues. The germline V gene has CDR1 ENHRY and CDR2 SYGVKD. The CDR3 DNA sequence: TGTGCCATCAGTGAGTCGGCGCCGGAGACCCAGTACTTC. Residues: CAISESAPETQYF.

The chain employs TRBV27 and TRBJ2-2, with 8 positions matching TRBD2. Germline trimming cut 4 bases from V and 1 base from J; bases unmatched to any gene: 5. The CDR3 loop spans 16 amino acids. The V gene's germline CDR1 is MNHEY and CDR2 SMNVEV (reference sequence). This chain's CDR3 is CASSYTGGQNTGELFF. In nucleotides, the CDR3 is TGTGCCAGCAGTTATACGGGGGGGCAGAACACCGGGGAGCTGTTTTTT.

The chain employs TRBV5-4 and TRBJ2-7; maybe TRBD1 (6 bases). V gave up 2 bases and J gave up 6 bases, with 15 bases separating them. The V gene's germline CDR1 is SGHNT and CDR2 YYREEE (reference sequence). The CDR3 loop spans 14 amino acids. The CDR3 DNA sequence: TGTGCCAGCAGCTTTGGCAGGGGTAGTGTCGAGCAGTACTTC. It is translated as CASSFGRGSVEQYF.

The CDR3, as DNA: TGTGCCAGTAGTATAGGTAGGGTAAAATCGAACTATGGCTACACCTTC. It translates to CASSIGRVKSNYGYTF. The genes are TRBV19 and TRBJ1-2, with D hard to call. The CDR3 length is 16 residues. The V gene's germline CDR1 is LNHDA and CDR2 SQIVND (reference sequence). The V and J ends lost 1 base and 2 bases respectively, with 14 bases between them. Based on the CDR3 plus reference TRBV19 and TRBJ1-2, the full variable domain is DGGITQSPKYLFRKEGQNVTLSCEQNLNHDAMYWYRQDPGQGLRLIYYSQIVNDFQKGDIAEGYSVSREKKESFPLTVTSAQKNPTAFYLCASSIGRVKSNYGYTFGSGTRLTVV.

V gene TRBV30 combines with J gene TRBJ2-3; D unresolved. Trimming stripped 0 bases from V and 6 bases from J, with 16 bases between. The CDR3 spans 15 residues. CDR1 is GTSNPN and CDR2 is SVGIG in the germline V gene (reference sequence). CDR3 residues: CAWSVALRSGDTQYF. The DNA of the CDR3 is TGTGCCTGGAGTGTCGCTTTAAGGTCGGGCGATACGCAGTATTTT.

V usage is TRBV5-1 and J usage is TRBJ2-1; 7 bases fit TRBD2. Germline values: CDR1 SGHRS, CDR2 YFSETQ. The CDR3 contains 13 residues. Trimming took 3 bases from V and 7 from J; bases not matched to a gene: 4. CDR3 DNA sequence: TGCGCCAGCAGCTCACGGGGGGATAATGAGCAGTTCTTC. It yields the protein CASSSRGDNEQFF.

V and J are TRBV6-5 and TRBJ1-1; D unresolved. CDR1 is MNHEY, CDR2 SVGAGI, per germline. The V and J ends lost 5 bases and 4 bases respectively, with 17 bases between them. The CDR3 has 15 residues. This CDR3 is CASSNEGRGSTEAFF. Written as DNA, the CDR3 is TGTGCCAGCAGTAACGAGGGTAGAGGGAGCACTGAAGCTTTCTTT.

The rearrangement links TRBV14 to TRBJ2-3, with 10 bases aligning to TRBD2. The germline gives CDR1 SGHDN, CDR2 FVKESK. The CDR3 sequence is 15 residues long. Trimming removed 4 bases from V and 3 bases from J; junction bases left unmatched: 4. CDR3 sequence: CASSRAGGPTDTQYF. DNA of the CDR3: TGTGCCAGCAGCCGAGCGGGGGGGCCGACAGATACGCAGTATTTT. Filled out from reference TRBV14 and TRBJ2-3, the complete variable domain reads EAGVTQFPSHSVIEKGQTVTLRCDPISGHDNLYWYRRVMGKEIKFLLHFVKESKQDESGMPNNRFLAERTGGTYSTLKVQPAELEDSGVYFCASSRAGGPTDTQYFGPGTRLTVL.

The V gene is TRBV27, the J gene TRBJ2-2; 10 bases match TRBD1. There are 14 residues in the CDR3. CDR1 is MNHEY and CDR2 is SMNVEV in the germline V gene (reference sequence). J lost 13 bases, V lost 5 bases, and 10 bases had no gene match. The CDR3 spells CASSPSGDRGALFF. In nucleotides, the CDR3 is TGTGCCAGCAGTCCATCAGGGGACAGGGGAGCGCTGTTTTTT.

The V call is TRBV28, the J call TRBJ1-1, with TRBD1 as a possible D gene (5 bases). V was clipped by 6 bases and J by 3 bases, with 29 bases between them. The CDR3 length is 19 residues. The germline V gene encodes CDR1 MDHEN and CDR2 SYDVKM. The CDR3 protein is CASSQAPFPGRSMDTEAFF. DNA for the CDR3: TGTGCCAGCAGCCAAGCTCCCTTCCCGGGACGTAGTATGGACACTGAAGCTTTCTTT.

The chain carries TRBV5-4 and TRBJ1-1; D unclear. Germline CDR1 is SGHNT and CDR2 is YYREEE (reference sequence). The V end was cut by 0 bases, the J end by 2 bases, with 11 bases between. The CDR3 length is 15 residues. CDR3 residues: CASSLGYKINTEAFF. CDR3 DNA sequence: TGTGCCAGCAGCTTGGGGTACAAGATAAACACTGAAGCTTTCTTT.

J is TRBJ2-3 and V is TRBV19; the D gene could be TRBD1 or TRBD2 (5 bases each). This CDR3 comprises 18 residues. CDR1 LNHDA and CDR2 SQIVND come from the germline V gene (reference sequence). Between the trimmed V and J ends, which lost 1 base and 2 bases, there was a span of 19 bases. CDR3 sequence reads: CASSIATLSGQLTDTQYF. In nucleotides, the CDR3 is TGTGCCAGTAGTATAGCTACGCTCTCGGGGCAGCTCACAGATACGCAGTATTTT.

The chain recombines TRBV2 with TRBJ2-7; perhaps TRBD1 as D (5 bases). The germline V and J ends were trimmed by 6 bases and 3 bases, with 9 bases remaining between them. CDR1 is SNHLY, CDR2 FYNNEI, per germline. The CDR3 consists of 12 residues. The CDR3 spells CASRFDSYEQYF. In DNA form, the CDR3 reads TGTGCCAGCAGATTCGACAGCTACGAGCAGTACTTC.